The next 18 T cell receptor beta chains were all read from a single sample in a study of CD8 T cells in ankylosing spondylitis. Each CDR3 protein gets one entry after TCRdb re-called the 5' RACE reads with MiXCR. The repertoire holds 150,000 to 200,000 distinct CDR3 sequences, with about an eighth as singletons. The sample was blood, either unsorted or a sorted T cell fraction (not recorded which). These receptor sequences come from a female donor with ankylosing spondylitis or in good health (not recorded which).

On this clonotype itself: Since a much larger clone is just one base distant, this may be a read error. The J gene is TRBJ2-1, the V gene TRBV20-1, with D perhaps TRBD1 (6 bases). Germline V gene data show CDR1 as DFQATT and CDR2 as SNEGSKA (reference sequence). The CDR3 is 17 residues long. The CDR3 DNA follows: TGCTGTGCTAGAGACCCAGGGGAAGCGTTCACCTACAATGAGCAGTTCTTC. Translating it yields CCARDPGEAFTYNEQFF.

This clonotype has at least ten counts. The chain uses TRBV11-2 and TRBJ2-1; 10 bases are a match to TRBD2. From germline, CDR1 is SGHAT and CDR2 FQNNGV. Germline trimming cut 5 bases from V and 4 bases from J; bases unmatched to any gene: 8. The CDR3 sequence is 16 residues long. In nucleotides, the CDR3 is TGTGCCAGCAGCCCCTCCGGACTAGCGGCATACAATGAGCAGTTCTTC. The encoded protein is CASSPSGLAAYNEQFF.

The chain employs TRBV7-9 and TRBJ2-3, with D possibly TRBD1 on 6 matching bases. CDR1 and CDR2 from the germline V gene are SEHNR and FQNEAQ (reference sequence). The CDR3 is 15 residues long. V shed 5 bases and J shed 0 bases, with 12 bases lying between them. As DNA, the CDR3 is TGTGCCAGCAGCGGGCACAGGGACAGCACAGATACGCAGTATTTT. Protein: CASSGHRDSTDTQYF.

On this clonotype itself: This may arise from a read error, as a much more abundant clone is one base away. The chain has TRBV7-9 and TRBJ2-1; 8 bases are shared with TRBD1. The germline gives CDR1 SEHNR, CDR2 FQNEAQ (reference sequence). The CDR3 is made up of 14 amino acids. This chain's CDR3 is CASGVGQARGEQLF. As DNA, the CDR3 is TGTGCCAGTGGAGTGGGACAGGCAAGGGGTGAGCAGCTCTTC.

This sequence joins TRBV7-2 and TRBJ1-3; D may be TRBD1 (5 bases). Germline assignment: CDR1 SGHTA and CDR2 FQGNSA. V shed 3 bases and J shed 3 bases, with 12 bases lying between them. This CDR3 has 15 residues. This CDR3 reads CASSFAGTGGNTIYF. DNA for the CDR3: TGTGCCAGCAGCTTCGCAGGAACAGGTGGAAACACCATATATTTT. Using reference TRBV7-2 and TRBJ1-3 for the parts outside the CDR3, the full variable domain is GAGVSQSPSNKVTEKGKDVELRCDPISGHTALYWYRQSLGQGLEFLIYFQGNSAPDKSGLPSDRFSAERTGGSVSTLTIQRTQQEDSAVYLCASSFAGTGGNTIYFGEGSWLTVV.

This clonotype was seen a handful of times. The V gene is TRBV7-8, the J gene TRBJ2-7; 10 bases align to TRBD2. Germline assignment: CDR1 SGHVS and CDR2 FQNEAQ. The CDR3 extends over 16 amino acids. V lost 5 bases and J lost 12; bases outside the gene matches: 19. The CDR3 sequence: CASSVPTSGAPTRLYF. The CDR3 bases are TGTGCCAGCAGCGTTCCAACTAGCGGGGCCCCTACGAGATTGTACTTC.

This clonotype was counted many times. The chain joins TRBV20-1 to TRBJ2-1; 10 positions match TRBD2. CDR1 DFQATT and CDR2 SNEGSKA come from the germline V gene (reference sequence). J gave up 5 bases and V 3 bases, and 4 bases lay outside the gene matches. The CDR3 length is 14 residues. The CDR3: CSARSLAGDNEQFF. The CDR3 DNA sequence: TGCAGTGCTAGGTCCCTAGCGGGGGACAATGAGCAGTTCTTC.

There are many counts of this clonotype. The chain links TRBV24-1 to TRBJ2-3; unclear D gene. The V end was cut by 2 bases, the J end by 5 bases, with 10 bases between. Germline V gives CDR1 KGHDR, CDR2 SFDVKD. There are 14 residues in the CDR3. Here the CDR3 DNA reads TGTGCCACCAGTGATTCCCCATTGAGAGATACGCAGTATTTT. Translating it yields CATSDSPLRDTQYF.

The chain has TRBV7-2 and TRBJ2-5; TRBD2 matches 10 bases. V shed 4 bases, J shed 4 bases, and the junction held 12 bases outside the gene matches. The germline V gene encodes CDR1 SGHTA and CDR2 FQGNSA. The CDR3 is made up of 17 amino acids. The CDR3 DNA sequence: TGTGCCAGCAGCTCCACTTGGGGTAGCGGGGGGCGAGAGACCCAGTACTTC. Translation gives CASSSTWGSGGRETQYF.

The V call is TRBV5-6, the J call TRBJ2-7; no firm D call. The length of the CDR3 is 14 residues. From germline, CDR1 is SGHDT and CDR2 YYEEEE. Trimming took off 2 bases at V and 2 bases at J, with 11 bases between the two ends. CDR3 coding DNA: TGTGCCAGCAGCTTAGGACCGAGTACCTACGAGCAGTACTTC. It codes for CASSLGPSTYEQYF.

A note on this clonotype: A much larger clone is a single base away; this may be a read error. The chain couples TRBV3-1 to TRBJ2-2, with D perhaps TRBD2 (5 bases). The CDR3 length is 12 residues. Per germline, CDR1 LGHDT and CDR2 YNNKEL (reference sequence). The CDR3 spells CASSRHTGELCF. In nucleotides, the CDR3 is TGTGCCAGCAGCCGGCATACCGGGGAGCTGTGTTTT. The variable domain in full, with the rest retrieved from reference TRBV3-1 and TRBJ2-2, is DTAVSQTPKYLVTQMGNDKSIKCEQNLGHDTMYWYKQDSKKFLKIMFSYNNKELIINETVPNRFSPKSPDKAHLNLHINSLELGDSAVYFCASSRHTGELCFGEGSRLTVL.

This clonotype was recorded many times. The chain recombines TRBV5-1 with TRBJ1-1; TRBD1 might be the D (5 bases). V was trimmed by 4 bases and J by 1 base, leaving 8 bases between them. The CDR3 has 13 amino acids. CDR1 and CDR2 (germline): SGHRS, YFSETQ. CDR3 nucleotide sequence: TGCGCCAGCAGCCCCAGGGAGAACACTGAAGCTTTCTTT. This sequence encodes CASSPRENTEAFF. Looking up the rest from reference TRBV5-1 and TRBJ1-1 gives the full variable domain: KAGVTQTPRYLIKTRGQQVTLSCSPISGHRSVSWYQQTPGQGLQFLFEYFSETQRNKGNFPGRFSGRQFSNSRSEMNVSTLELGDSALYLCASSPRENTEAFFGQGTRLTVV.

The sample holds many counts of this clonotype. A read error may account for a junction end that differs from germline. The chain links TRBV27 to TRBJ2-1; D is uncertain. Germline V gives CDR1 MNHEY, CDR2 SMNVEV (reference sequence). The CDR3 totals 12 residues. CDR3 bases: TGTGCCAGCAGTTTCTCCCACAATGAGCAGTTCTTC. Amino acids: CASSFSHNEQFF.

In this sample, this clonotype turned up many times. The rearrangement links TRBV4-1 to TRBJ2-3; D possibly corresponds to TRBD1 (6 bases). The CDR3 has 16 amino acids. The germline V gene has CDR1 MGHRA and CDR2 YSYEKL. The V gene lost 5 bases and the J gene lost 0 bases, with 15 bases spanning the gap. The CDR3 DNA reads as TGCGCCAGCAGCTCTGAGCAGGGGTGGAGCACAGATACGCAGTATTTT. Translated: CASSSEQGWSTDTQYF.

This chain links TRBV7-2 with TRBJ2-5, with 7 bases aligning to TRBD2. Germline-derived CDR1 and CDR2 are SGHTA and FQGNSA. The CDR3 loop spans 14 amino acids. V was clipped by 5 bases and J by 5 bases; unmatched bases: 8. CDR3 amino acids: CASSARLAGETQYF. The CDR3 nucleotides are TGTGCCAGCAGCGCTCGACTAGCCGGGGAGACCCAGTACTTC.

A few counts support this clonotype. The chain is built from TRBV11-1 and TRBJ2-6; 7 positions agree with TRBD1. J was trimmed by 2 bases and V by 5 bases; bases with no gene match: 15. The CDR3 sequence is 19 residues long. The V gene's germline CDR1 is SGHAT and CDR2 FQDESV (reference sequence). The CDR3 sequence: CASSTSRGQAITGANVLTF. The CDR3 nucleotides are TGTGCCAGCAGCACCTCCAGAGGACAGGCAATAACTGGGGCCAACGTCCTGACTTTC.

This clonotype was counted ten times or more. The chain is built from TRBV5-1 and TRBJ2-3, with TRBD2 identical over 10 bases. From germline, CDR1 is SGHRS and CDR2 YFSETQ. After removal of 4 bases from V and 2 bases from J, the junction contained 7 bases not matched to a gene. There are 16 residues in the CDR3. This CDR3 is CASSLILAGITDTQYF. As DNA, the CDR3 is TGCGCCAGCAGCCTAATACTAGCGGGGATCACAGATACGCAGTATTTT.

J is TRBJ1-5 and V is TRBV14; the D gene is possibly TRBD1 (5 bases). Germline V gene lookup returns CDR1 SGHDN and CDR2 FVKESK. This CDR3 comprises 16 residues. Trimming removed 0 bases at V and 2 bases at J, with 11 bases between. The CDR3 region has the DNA TGTGCCAGCAGCCAAGATCAGGGTGGGCGCAATCAGCCCCAGCATTTT. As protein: CASSQDQGGRNQPQHF.